This T cell receptor (beta chain) was profiled in a study of CD8 T cells in Susac syndrome. Roughly 0.45 to 1 ug RNA was reverse transcribed with random hexamers. An immunoSEQ multiplex PCR generated amplified TCR beta CDR3 products spanning 54 Vbeta and 13 Jbeta. TCRdb re-analysed the immunoSEQ multiplex PCR reads in MiXCR, keeping a single row per CDR3 protein. The table records approximately 160,000 distinct CDR3 sequences, roughly 93% of them present only once. The study sequenced TCR beta in blood CD8+ and CD4+ T cells. The study used healthy donors as controls matched for age and sex. The TEMRA cells underwent FACS enrichment, while the CD8+ and CD4+ T cells underwent negative isolation. This clonotype was seen once. The CDR3 totals 14 residues. V dropped 3 bases and J dropped 1 base, with 12 bases sitting between them. Germline loops: CDR1 DFQATT, CDR2 SNEGSKA (reference sequence).

This chain uses TRBV20-1 with TRBJ1-1, with D hard to call. Sequences were obtained from CD4+ T cells from PBMCs. The sequence came from a human donor in good health. For the CDR3, the DNA is TGCAGTGCTAGCCGGGGAAACACGAACACTGAAGCTTTCTTT. It specifies CSASRGNTNTEAFF.